The 5 T cell receptor beta chains below all came from one sample that was sequenced in a study of regulatory T cells in long-lasting Graves disease. The time point denotes: persistent/refractory GD, antithyroid drugs over 5 years with positive TRAb. PBMCs were the source of the RNA used for TCR sequencing. Assembly of TCR beta libraries relied on iRepertoire HTBI primers together with Arm-PCR of CDR3 regions. Via MiXCR, TCRdb re-called the multiplex PCR reads, giving one row per CDR3 protein. The data contain roughly 450,000 distinct CDR3 sequences, about 20% of them singletons. The source was peripheral blood mononuclear cells (PBMCs), collected when the disease was refractory, from a patient treated with antithyroid drugs. The receptors stem from a female donor with Graves disease.

This clonotype was observed many times. The V gene is TRBV7-2, the J gene TRBJ2-5; D is undetermined. The V end lost 7 bases, the J end lost 0 bases, and 9 bases lay between the germline ends. Germline-derived CDR1 and CDR2 are SGHTA and FQGNSA. The CDR3 has 13 amino acids. The CDR3 DNA sequence: TGTGCCAGCACTGTTGGAAACCAAGAGACCCAGTACTTC. Translation: CASTVGNQETQYF.

This clonotype was seen more than once but under ten times. The chain uses TRBV5-1 and TRBJ1-1; D might be TRBD1 (6 bases). CDR3 length: 16 amino acids. CDR1 is SGHRS, CDR2 YFSETQ, per germline. V was pared by 3 bases and J by 1 base, with 16 bases between. CDR3 region: CASSSDRIPQNTEAFF. The CDR3 nucleotides are TGCGCCAGCAGCTCGGACAGAATACCACAGAACACTGAAGCTTTCTTT.

The chain links TRBV5-1 to TRBJ2-2; 7 nucleotides agree with TRBD1. This CDR3 spans 15 amino acids. CDR1 is SGHRS and CDR2 is YFSETQ in the germline V gene. With 4 bases clipped from V and 1 base from J, the junction kept 4 bases outside the gene matches. As DNA, the CDR3 is TGCGCCAGCAGCGTGGACAGGCTGAACACCGGGGAGCTGTTTTTT. Amino acid sequence: CASSVDRLNTGELFF.

This clonotype was observed once. The chain recombines TRBV9 with TRBJ2-5; 8 bases are shared with TRBD2. V shed 0 bases, J shed 5 bases, and the junction held 12 bases outside the gene matches. Germline-derived CDR1 and CDR2 are SGDLS and YYNGEE. The CDR3 has 17 amino acids. CDR3 DNA sequence: TGTGCCAGCAGCGTAGAAGCGGGAGCCGCCCCGGGTGAGACCCAGTACTTC. This codes for CASSVEAGAAPGETQYF.

This clonotype has at least ten counts. This sequence joins TRBV18 and TRBJ1-5; D is undetermined. This CDR3 has 13 residues. V was cut by 5 bases and J by 0 bases, with 5 bases left in between. CDR1 KGHSH and CDR2 LQKENI come from the germline V gene. CDR3 region: CASSANSNQPQHF. For the CDR3, the DNA is TGTGCCAGCTCAGCCAATAGCAATCAGCCCCAGCATTTT.